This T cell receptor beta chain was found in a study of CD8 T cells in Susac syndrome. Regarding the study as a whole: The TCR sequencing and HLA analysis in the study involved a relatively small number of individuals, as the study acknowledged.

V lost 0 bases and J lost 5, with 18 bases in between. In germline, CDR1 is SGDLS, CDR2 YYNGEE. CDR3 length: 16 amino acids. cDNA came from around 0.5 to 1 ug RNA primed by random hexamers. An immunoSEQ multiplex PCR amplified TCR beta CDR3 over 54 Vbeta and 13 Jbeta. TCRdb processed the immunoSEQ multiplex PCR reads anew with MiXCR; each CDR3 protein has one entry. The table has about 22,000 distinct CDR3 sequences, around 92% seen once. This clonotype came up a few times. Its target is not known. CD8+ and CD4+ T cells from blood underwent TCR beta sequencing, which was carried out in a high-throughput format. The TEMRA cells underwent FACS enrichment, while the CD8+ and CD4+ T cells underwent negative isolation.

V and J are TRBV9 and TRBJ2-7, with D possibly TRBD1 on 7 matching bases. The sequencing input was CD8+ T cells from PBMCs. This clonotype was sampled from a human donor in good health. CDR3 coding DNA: TGTGCCAGCAGCGTAGCTGGGGCAGGGGGGTTGGACGAGCAGTACTTC. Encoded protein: CASSVAGAGGLDEQYF.